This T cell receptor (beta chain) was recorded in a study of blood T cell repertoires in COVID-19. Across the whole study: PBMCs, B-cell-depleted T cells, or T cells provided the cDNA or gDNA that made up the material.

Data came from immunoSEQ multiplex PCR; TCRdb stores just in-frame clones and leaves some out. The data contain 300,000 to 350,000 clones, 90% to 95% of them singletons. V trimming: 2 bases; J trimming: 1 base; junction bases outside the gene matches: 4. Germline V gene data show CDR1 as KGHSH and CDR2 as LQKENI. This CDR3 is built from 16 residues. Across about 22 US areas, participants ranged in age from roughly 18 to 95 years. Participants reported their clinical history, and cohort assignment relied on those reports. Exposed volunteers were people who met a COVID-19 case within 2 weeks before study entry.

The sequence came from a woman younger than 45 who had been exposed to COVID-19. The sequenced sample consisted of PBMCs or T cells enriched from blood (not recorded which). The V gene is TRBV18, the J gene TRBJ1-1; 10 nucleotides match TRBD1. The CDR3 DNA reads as TGTGCCAGCTCACCAGACAGGGGGCTAAAGAACACTGAAGCTTTCTTT. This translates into CASSPDRGLKNTEAFF.